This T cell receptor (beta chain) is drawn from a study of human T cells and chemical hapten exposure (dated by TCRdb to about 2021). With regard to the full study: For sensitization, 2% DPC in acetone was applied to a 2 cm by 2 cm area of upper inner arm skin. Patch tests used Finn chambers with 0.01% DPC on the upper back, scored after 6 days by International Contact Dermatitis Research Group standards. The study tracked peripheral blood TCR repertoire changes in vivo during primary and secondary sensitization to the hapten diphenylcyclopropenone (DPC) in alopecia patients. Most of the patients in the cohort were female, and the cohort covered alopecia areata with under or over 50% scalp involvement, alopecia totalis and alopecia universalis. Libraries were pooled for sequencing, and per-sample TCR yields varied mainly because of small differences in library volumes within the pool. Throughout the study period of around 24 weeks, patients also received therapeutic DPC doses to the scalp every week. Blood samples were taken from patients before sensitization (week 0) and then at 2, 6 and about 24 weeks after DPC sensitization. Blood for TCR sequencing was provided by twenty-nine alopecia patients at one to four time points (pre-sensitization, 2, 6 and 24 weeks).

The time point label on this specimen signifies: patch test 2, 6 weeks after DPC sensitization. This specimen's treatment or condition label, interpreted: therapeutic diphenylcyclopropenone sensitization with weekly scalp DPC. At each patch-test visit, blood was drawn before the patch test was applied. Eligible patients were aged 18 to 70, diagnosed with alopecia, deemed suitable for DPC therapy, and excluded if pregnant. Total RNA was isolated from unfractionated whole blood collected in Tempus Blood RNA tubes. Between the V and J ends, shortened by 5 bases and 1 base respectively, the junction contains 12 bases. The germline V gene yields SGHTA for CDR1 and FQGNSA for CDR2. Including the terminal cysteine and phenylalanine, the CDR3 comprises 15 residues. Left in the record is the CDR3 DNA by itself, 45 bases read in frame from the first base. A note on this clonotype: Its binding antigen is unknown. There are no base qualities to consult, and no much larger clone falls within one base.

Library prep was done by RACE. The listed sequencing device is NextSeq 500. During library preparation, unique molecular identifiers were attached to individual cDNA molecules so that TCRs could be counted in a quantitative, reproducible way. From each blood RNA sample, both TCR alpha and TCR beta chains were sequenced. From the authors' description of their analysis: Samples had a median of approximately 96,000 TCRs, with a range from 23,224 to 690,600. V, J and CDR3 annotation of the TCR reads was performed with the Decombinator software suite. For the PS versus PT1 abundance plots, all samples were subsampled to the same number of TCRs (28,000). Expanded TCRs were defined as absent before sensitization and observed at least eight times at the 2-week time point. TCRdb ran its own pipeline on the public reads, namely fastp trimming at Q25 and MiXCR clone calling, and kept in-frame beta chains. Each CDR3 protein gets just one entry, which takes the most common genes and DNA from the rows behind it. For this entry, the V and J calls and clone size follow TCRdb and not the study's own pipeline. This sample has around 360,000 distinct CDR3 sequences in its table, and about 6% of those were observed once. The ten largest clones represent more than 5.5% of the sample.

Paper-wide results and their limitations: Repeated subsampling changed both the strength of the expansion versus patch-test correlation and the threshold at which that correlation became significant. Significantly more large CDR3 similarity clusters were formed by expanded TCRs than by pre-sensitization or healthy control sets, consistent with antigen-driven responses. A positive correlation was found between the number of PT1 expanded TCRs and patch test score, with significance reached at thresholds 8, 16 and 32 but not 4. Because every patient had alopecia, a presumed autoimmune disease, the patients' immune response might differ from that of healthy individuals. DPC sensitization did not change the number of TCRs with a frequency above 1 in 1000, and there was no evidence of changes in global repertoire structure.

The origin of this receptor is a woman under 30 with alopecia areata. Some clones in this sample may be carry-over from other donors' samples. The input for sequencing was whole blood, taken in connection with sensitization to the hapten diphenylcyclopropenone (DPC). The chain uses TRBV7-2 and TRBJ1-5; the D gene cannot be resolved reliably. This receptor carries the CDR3 CASSPKVGSNQPQHF. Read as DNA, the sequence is TGTGCCAGCAGCCCCAAGGTTGGAAGCAATCAGCCCCAGCATTTT.